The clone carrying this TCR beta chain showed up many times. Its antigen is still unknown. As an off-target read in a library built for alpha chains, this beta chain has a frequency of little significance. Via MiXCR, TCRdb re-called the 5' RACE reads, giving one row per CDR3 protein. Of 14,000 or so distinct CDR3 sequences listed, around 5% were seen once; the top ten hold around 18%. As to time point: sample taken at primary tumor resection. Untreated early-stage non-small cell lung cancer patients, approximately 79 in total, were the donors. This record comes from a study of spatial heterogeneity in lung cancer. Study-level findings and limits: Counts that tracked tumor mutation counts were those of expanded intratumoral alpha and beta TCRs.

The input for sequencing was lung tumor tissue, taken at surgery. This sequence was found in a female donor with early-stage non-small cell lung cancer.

CDR3 protein: CASSEGLAISDTQYF. The CDR3 nucleotides read TGCGCCAGCAGCGAGGGACTAGCGATATCAGATACGCAGTATTTT. The gene calls are TRBV5-1 and TRBJ2-3, with 10 bases matching TRBD2. The CDR3 loop spans 15 amino acids. From germline, CDR1 is SGHRS and CDR2 YFSETQ. The J segment lost 4 bases and the V segment lost 4 bases, leaving 6 bases of the junction unmatched. The complete variable domain, with remaining parts taken from reference TRBV5-1 and TRBJ2-3, reads KAGVTQTPRYLIKTRGQQVTLSCSPISGHRSVSWYQQTPGQGLQFLFEYFSETQRNKGNFPGRFSGRQFSNSRSEMNVSTLELGDSALYLCASSEGLAISDTQYFGPGTRLTVL.